The next 30 T cell receptor beta chains were all read from a single sample in a study of blood T cell repertoires in COVID-19. Generated by immunoSEQ multiplex PCR, the TCRdb table keeps only in-frame clones and is missing some. This table has approximately 46,000 clones, about 88% appearing once. Sequenced sample: peripheral blood. The receptors here all came from a woman aged 70-85 years in a cohort sampled during active COVID-19.

V gene TRBV29-1 combines with J gene TRBJ2-1, with 7 bases identical to TRBD2. Losses at the gene ends were 0 bases for V and 8 bases for J; bases not matched to a gene: 13. The germline V gene encodes CDR1 SQVTM and CDR2 ANQGSEA. This CDR3 has 16 amino acids. The CDR3 DNA sequence: TGCAGCGTTGAAGATCCAAGGACTAGTTTCGGGGATGAGCAGTTCTTC. Translation: CSVEDPRTSFGDEQFF.

Only one count was recorded for this clone. V is TRBV9 and J is TRBJ1-3, with D possibly TRBD1 on 6 matching bases. The CDR3 runs to 14 residues. Trimming took off 3 bases at V and 4 bases at J, with 11 bases between the two ends. Germline V gene lookup returns CDR1 SGDLS and CDR2 YYNGEE. CDR3 sequence (DNA): TGTGCCAGCAGCGGACAGGCGAACGGAAACACCATATATTTT. This gives the protein CASSGQANGNTIYF.

The genes are TRBV7-2 and TRBJ2-7; TRBD2 aligns across 7 bases. CDR1 SGHTA and CDR2 FQGNSA come from the germline V gene. The V gene end was trimmed by 2 bases and the J gene end by 3 bases; junction bases not matched to a gene: 7. The CDR3 has 15 amino acids. The CDR3 coding sequence is TGTGCCAGCAGCTTAACGAACGGGAGGCTCTACGAGCAGTACTTC. Its protein product is CASSLTNGRLYEQYF.

The V gene is TRBV14, the J gene TRBJ2-1; TRBD2 might be the D (6 bases). Per the germline V gene, CDR1 is SGHDN and CDR2 is FVKESK. V was shortened by 4 bases and J by 3 bases, with 16 bases between the two germline ends. The CDR3 is 16 residues long. Here the CDR3 reads CASSRTAGYNYNEQFF. The CDR3 DNA reads TGTGCCAGCAGCCGGACCGCGGGATACAACTACAATGAGCAGTTCTTC. The whole variable domain, filled in from reference TRBV14 and TRBJ2-1, reads EAGVTQFPSHSVIEKGQTVTLRCDPISGHDNLYWYRRVMGKEIKFLLHFVKESKQDESGMPNNRFLAERTGGTYSTLKVQPAELEDSGVYFCASSRTAGYNYNEQFFGPGTRLTVL.

There are a few counts of this clone. CDR3 coding DNA: TGTGCCAGTAGTTGGCTAGCGGACCAAGAGACCCAGTACTTC. Protein product: CASSWLADQETQYF. The chain is built from TRBV19 and TRBJ2-5; TRBD2 aligns across 7 bases. CDR3 length: 14 amino acids. The trim removed 5 bases at V and 0 bases at J, leaving 3 bases unmatched. Germline lookup yields CDR1 LNHDA and CDR2 SQIVND (reference sequence).

The chain recombines TRBV4-1 with TRBJ1-4, with TRBD1 matching 7 bases. The CDR3 is 16 amino acids. In germline, CDR1 is MGHRA, CDR2 YSYEKL. V shed 0 bases and J 5 bases; nucleotides not matched to a gene: 6. The chain's CDR3 is CASSQEPPGGNEKLFF. The CDR3 DNA sequence: TGCGCCAGCAGCCAAGAACCCCCAGGGGGGAATGAAAAACTGTTTTTT.

J is TRBJ2-5 and V is TRBV2; D possibly corresponds to TRBD1 (5 bases). Germline assignment: CDR1 SNHLY and CDR2 FYNNEI. The CDR3 contains 13 residues. Deletions cut 6 bases from V and 1 base from J, with 9 bases between. The CDR3 region has the DNA TGTGCCAGCAGACAGGAGTCCCAAGAGACCCAGTACTTC. Translated: CASRQESQETQYF.

The J gene is TRBJ2-7, the V gene TRBV7-2; 9 bases match TRBD2. Germline V gene data show CDR1 as SGHTA and CDR2 as FQGNSA. Losses at the gene ends were 2 bases for V and 10 bases for J; bases not matched to a gene: 9. The length of the CDR3 is 14 residues. CDR3 in DNA: TGTGCCAGCAGCTTACCCGCGGGAGGGCCGGAACAGTACTTC. Protein sequence: CASSLPAGGPEQYF.

V usage is TRBV9 and J usage is TRBJ2-3; 12 bases are shared with TRBD1. This CDR3 is 14 amino acids long. The germline gives CDR1 SGDLS, CDR2 YYNGEE. V shed 4 bases, J shed 5 bases, and the junction held 2 bases outside the gene matches. This chain's CDR3 is CASSRDRGLDTQYF. For the CDR3, the DNA is TGTGCCAGCAGCCGGGACAGGGGGCTAGATACGCAGTATTTT.

The chain joins TRBV7-2 to TRBJ2-3, with D maybe TRBD2 (5 bases). CDR1 is SGHTA, CDR2 FQGNSA, per germline. The V and J ends lost 2 bases and 4 bases respectively, with 16 bases between them. CDR3 size: 16 residues. In DNA form, the CDR3 reads TGTGCCAGCAGCTTATGGCTAGCAGGTCGCTCAGATACGCAGTATTTT. Its protein product is CASSLWLAGRSDTQYF.

J is TRBJ1-4 and V is TRBV13; 7 positions agree with TRBD1. Germline V gives CDR1 PRHDT, CDR2 FYEKMQ (reference sequence). The CDR3 has 14 residues. J was trimmed by 8 bases and V by 5 bases; bases with no gene match: 8. CDR3 sequence (DNA): TGTGCCAGCAGCAGTCCGACAGGGCAAGAAAAACTGTTTTTT. Translated: CASSSPTGQEKLFF.

The chain combines TRBV21-1 with TRBJ2-7; TRBD2, the D gene given by the table, was not confirmed from the DNA. TRBV21-1 corresponds to a pseudogene. CDR3 length: 14 amino acids. The CDR3 region has the DNA TGTGCCAGCAGCAAAGACGGGTCGGTCCACGAGCAGTACTTC. It encodes CASSKDGSVHEQYF.

The gene calls are TRBV28 and TRBJ2-2, with a tentative D call TRBD2 (5 bases). The ends were cut back, 2 bases at V and 8 bases at J, with 6 bases in the middle. CDR1 and CDR2 from the germline V gene are MDHEN and SYDVKM. This CDR3 comprises 12 residues. The CDR3 is CASSLGRGELFF. CDR3 in DNA: TGTGCCAGCAGTTTAGGGAGAGGGGAGCTGTTTTTT.

The CDR3 bases are TGCAGCGTCTCGGGGCTCACTAGCGGGGGGGTCGATGAGCAGTTCTTC. Encoded protein: CSVSGLTSGGVDEQFF. The chain links TRBV29-1 to TRBJ2-1; 13 bases agree with TRBD2. The V gene end was trimmed by 6 bases and the J gene end by 8 bases; junction bases not matched to a gene: 13. This CDR3 has 16 amino acids. Germline V CDR1 and CDR2: SQVTM, ANQGSEA.

This clone was picked up a small number of times. V usage is TRBV19 and J usage is TRBJ1-4, with a weak D call TRBD1 (5 bases). Trimming cost V 7 bases and J 8 bases, with 8 bases left between them. The CDR3 has 11 amino acids. Germline CDR1 reads LNHDA; CDR2 reads SQIVND (reference sequence). CDR3 in DNA: TGTGCCAGTACTTGGGGCGAAAAACTGTTTTTT. Protein sequence: CASTWGEKLFF.

The chain links TRBV9 to TRBJ2-7, with D possibly being TRBD2 (7 bases). Germline CDR1 SGDLS, CDR2 YYNGEE. V dropped 4 bases and J dropped 7 bases, with 24 bases sitting between them. The CDR3 spans 16 residues. In nucleotides, the CDR3 is TGTGCCAGCAGCCCTCGAATGGCGGGAGCCCAGGGGGAGCAGTACTTC. As protein: CASSPRMAGAQGEQYF.

The gene calls are TRBV6-5 and TRBJ1-2; D call uncertain. Trimming removed 5 bases at V and 2 bases at J, with 6 bases between. The CDR3 sequence is 12 residues long. In germline, CDR1 is MNHEY, CDR2 SVGAGI. The CDR3 is CASSTYNYGYTF. The CDR3, as DNA: TGTGCCAGCAGTACATACAACTATGGCTACACCTTC.

J is TRBJ1-4 and V is TRBV7-2, with 7 bases lining up with TRBD1. CDR1 is SGHTA and CDR2 is FQGNSA in the germline V gene. The length of the CDR3 is 15 residues. V trimming: 4 bases; J trimming: 0 bases; junction bases outside the gene matches: 2. Here the CDR3 reads CASSSQGATNEKLFF. DNA for the CDR3: TGTGCCAGCAGCTCCCAGGGGGCAACTAATGAAAAACTGTTTTTT.

This clone was observed once. The rearrangement uses TRBV5-5 and TRBJ2-2; no definite D call. The CDR3 covers 14 residues. CDR1 is SGHKS, CDR2 YYEKEE, per germline (reference sequence). V was clipped by 1 base and J by 0 bases, with 4 bases between them. CDR3 nucleotides: TGTGCCAGCAGCTTGACGGCGAACACCGGGGAGCTGTTTTTT. Encoded protein: CASSLTANTGELFF. The complete variable domain, with remaining parts taken from reference TRBV5-5 and TRBJ2-2, reads DAGVTQSPTHLIKTRGQQVTLRCSPISGHKSVSWYQQVLGQGPQFIFQYYEKEERGRGNFPDRFSARQFPNYSSELNVNALLLGDSALYLCASSLTANTGELFFGEGSRLTVL.

The rearrangement links TRBV9 to TRBJ2-5; 9 bases map to TRBD1. V trimming: 0 bases; J trimming: 5 bases; junction bases outside the gene matches: 5. Germline CDR1 SGDLS, CDR2 YYNGEE. This CDR3 has 15 amino acids. The DNA for the CDR3 is TGTGCCAGCAGCGTAGGGACAGGGGTTGTCGAGACCCAGTACTTC. It yields the protein CASSVGTGVVETQYF. Full variable domain (remainder filled in from reference TRBV9 and TRBJ2-5): DSGVTQTPKHLITATGQRVTLRCSPRSGDLSVYWYQQSLDQGLQFLIQYYNGEERAKGNILERFSAQQFPDLHSELNLSSLELGDSALYFCASSVGTGVVETQYFGPGTRLLVL.

The V call is TRBV6-5, the J call TRBJ2-2; perhaps TRBD1 as D (5 bases). This CDR3 contains 12 residues. Germline lookup yields CDR1 MNHEY and CDR2 SVGAGI. The V gene lost 8 bases and the J gene lost 4 bases, with 8 bases spanning the gap. The CDR3 DNA reads TGTGCCAGCCGACAGCGCACCGGGGAGCTGTTTTTT. It codes for CASRQRTGELFF.

The CDR3 DNA reads TGTGCCAGCAGGGCGCTAGGGGACAATAATGCCAACGTCCTGACTTTC. Translating gives CASRALGDNNANVLTF. The rearrangement links TRBV28 to TRBJ2-6; perhaps TRBD1 as D (6 bases). The germline V gene encodes CDR1 MDHEN and CDR2 SYDVKM. CDR3 length: 16 amino acids. V was clipped by 6 bases and J by 7 bases, with 19 bases between them.

In nucleotides, the CDR3 is TGTGCCTGGAGTGTACAGGAGAGCCCCTGGGGCTACACCTTC. As protein: CAWSVQESPWGYTF. The chain employs TRBV30 and TRBJ1-2; tentative D call: TRBD1 (5 bases). V was shortened by 0 bases and J by 8 bases, with 16 bases between the two germline ends. In germline, CDR1 is GTSNPN, CDR2 SVGIG (reference sequence). The CDR3 consists of 14 residues.

This sequence joins TRBV11-2 and TRBJ2-1; 7 bases align to TRBD1. The CDR3 has 18 residues. The germline V gene has CDR1 SGHAT and CDR2 FQNNGV. V shed 3 bases, J shed 0 bases, and the junction held 11 bases outside the gene matches. CDR3 residues: CASSFTANTGASYNEQFF. The CDR3 coding sequence is TGTGCCAGCAGCTTCACCGCGAACACAGGGGCCTCCTACAATGAGCAGTTCTTC.

The chain's CDR3 is CSVEPRSTDTQYF. In DNA form, the CDR3 reads TGCAGCGTTGAACCGCGGAGCACAGATACGCAGTATTTT. The chain uses TRBV29-1 and TRBJ2-3, with D uncertain. From germline, CDR1 is SQVTM and CDR2 ANQGSEA. CDR3 length: 13 residues. With 2 bases removed from V and 0 bases from J, the gap between germline ends came to 6 bases.

The chain links TRBV3-1 (or the pseudogene TRBV3-2) to TRBJ1-5; 8 nucleotides agree with TRBD1. The V segment lost 4 bases and the J segment 2 bases; nucleotides outside the gene matches: 16. Germline CDR1 and CDR2: LGHDT and YNNKEL (reference sequence). There are 19 residues in the CDR3. This CDR3 is CASSLGAGQGRRGNQPQHF. In nucleotides, the CDR3 is TGTGCCAGCAGCCTAGGTGCTGGACAGGGAAGGAGAGGCAATCAGCCCCAGCATTTT.

The rearrangement joins TRBV7-9 to TRBJ2-2; 7 positions match TRBD1. The germline CDR1 and CDR2 sequences are SEHNR and FQNEAQ (reference sequence). Trimming cost V 5 bases and J 4 bases; bases outside gene matches: 4. CDR3 size: 14 residues. CDR3 nucleotides: TGTGCCAGCAGCCCGGGGACAGCCACCGGGGAGCTGTTTTTT. Amino acid sequence: CASSPGTATGELFF.

This chain links TRBV2 with TRBJ1-2; 8 bases align to TRBD1. The CDR3 contains 14 residues. Germline lookup yields CDR1 SNHLY and CDR2 FYNNEI. Unmatched junction bases numbered 13, after V lost 6 bases and J lost 10 bases. CDR3 loop: CASSRQGRSEDYTF. The CDR3 DNA is TGTGCCAGCAGCCGACAGGGGCGGAGTGAGGACTACACCTTC.

The J gene is TRBJ2-7, the V gene TRBV13; 7 nucleotides match TRBD1. Germline V gene lookup returns CDR1 PRHDT and CDR2 FYEKMQ (reference sequence). V lost 7 bases to trimming and J lost 5 bases; unmatched junction nucleotides: 11. The CDR3 length is 14 residues. The DNA of the CDR3 is TGTGCCAGCACCGCGACAGGGACGGCCAACGAGCAGTACTTC. Protein sequence: CASTATGTANEQYF.

This chain connects TRBV30 to TRBJ2-3; TRBD2 agrees at 10 bases. Trimming removed 4 bases from V and 6 bases from J; junction bases left unmatched: 10. The length of the CDR3 is 15 residues. The V gene's germline CDR1 is GTSNPN and CDR2 SVGIG (reference sequence). CDR3 residues: CAWTPQLAGADTQYF. The CDR3 DNA sequence: TGTGCCTGGACGCCCCAGCTAGCGGGAGCGGATACGCAGTATTTT. Supplemented by reference TRBV30 and TRBJ2-3, the full variable domain reads SQTIHQWPATLVQPVGSPLSLECTVEGTSNPNLYWYRQAAGRGLQLLFYSVGIGQISSEVPQNLSASRPQDRQFILSSKKLLLSDSGFYLCAWTPQLAGADTQYFGPGTRLTVL.